Shown below are 18 T cell receptor beta chains from a single sample sequenced in a study of cytomegalovirus exposure and HLA in healthy donors. This PCR relied on a set of 60 Vbeta primers and 13 Jbeta primers. Produced via immunoSEQ multiplex PCR; TCRdb's table is partial and in-frame only. The sample shows fewer than 80,000 clones, about 74% of them seen only once. The material sequenced was PBMCs. These receptors originate from a woman aged 55-75 years in good health and CMV-seropositive.

J is TRBJ1-1 and V is TRBV6-6; tentatively, D is TRBD1 (6 bases). This CDR3 comprises 12 residues. Per germline, CDR1 MNHNY and CDR2 SVGAGI (reference sequence). Trimming shortened V by 5 bases and J by 5 bases, and 9 bases separated the two germline ends. The CDR3 here is CASSHRVTEAFF. For the CDR3, the DNA is TGTGCCAGCAGTCACAGGGTTACTGAAGCTTTCTTT.

This clone was seen once. This chain joins TRBV7-9 and TRBJ2-7, with a tentative D call TRBD2 (6 bases). V was clipped by 2 bases and J by 6 bases, with 8 bases between them. The CDR3 contains 12 residues. CDR1 SEHNR and CDR2 FQNEAQ come from the germline V gene (reference sequence). The CDR3 sequence: CASSLSSGEQYF. The CDR3 coding sequence is TGTGCCAGCAGCTTAAGTAGCGGCGAGCAGTACTTC.

The chain employs TRBV6-1 and TRBJ1-1; the D is unclear. Per germline, CDR1 MNHNS and CDR2 SASEGT. CDR3 size: 14 residues. V was clipped by 5 bases and J by 1 base, with 11 bases between them. This CDR3 is CASSLERKNTEAFF. CDR3 nucleotides: TGTGCCAGCAGTTTGGAGCGCAAGAACACTGAAGCTTTCTTT.

The genes are TRBV27 and TRBJ2-7, with D tentatively TRBD2 (5 bases). The length of the CDR3 is 15 residues. V was pared by 2 bases and J by 2 bases, with 13 bases between. CDR1 and CDR2 (germline): MNHEY, SMNVEV (reference sequence). The CDR3 loop is CASSLGYAGTYEQYF. DNA for the CDR3: TGTGCCAGCAGTTTAGGGTACGCCGGGACCTACGAGCAGTACTTC.

This chain joins TRBV10-1 and TRBJ2-5; TRBD1 aligns across 8 bases. J lost 3 bases, V lost 4 bases, and 4 bases had no gene match. Germline lookup yields CDR1 WNHNN and CDR2 SYGVQD (reference sequence). CDR3 length: 14 amino acids. Written as DNA, the CDR3 is TGCGCCAGCAGTGCCTCAGGGGGCGAAGAGACCCAGTACTTC. Protein: CASSASGGEETQYF.

The V and J genes are TRBV19 and TRBJ2-3; a possible D gene is TRBD1 (6 bases). The CDR3 is 13 residues long. V lost 4 bases, J lost 7 bases, and 12 bases lay in between. Germline CDR1 LNHDA, CDR2 SQIVND (reference sequence). The CDR3 here is CASSRTDFNTQYF. The CDR3 DNA reads as TGTGCCAGTAGTAGGACAGATTTCAATACGCAGTATTTT.

As DNA, the CDR3 is TGTGCCAGCAGCTTCAACAGGGGGCAAGAGACCCAGTACTTC. This sequence encodes CASSFNRGQETQYF. The chain uses TRBV4-2 and TRBJ2-5; TRBD1 agrees at 8 bases. The J segment lost 2 bases and the V segment lost 5 bases, leaving 4 bases of the junction unmatched. CDR3 length: 14 residues. Germline V gene sequence: CDR1 LGHNA, CDR2 YNFKEQ.

The chain links TRBV5-6 to TRBJ1-1, with a possible D match to TRBD1 (5 bases). Germline CDR1 reads SGHDT; CDR2 reads YYEEEE. Trimming removed 2 bases from V and 2 bases from J, with 19 bases in between. The CDR3 extends over 17 amino acids. CDR3 in DNA: TGTGCCAGCAGCTTTCTTAAACCAGGGAGGTTAAACACTGAAGCTTTCTTT. This codes for CASSFLKPGRLNTEAFF.

The V call is TRBV29-1, the J call TRBJ1-5; 9 bases agree with TRBD1. There are 14 residues in the CDR3. Germline V gives CDR1 SQVTM, CDR2 ANQGSEA. J was trimmed by 3 bases and V by 7 bases; bases with no gene match: 7. CDR3 bases: TGCAGCGCCGGGACAGGGCCGAACAATCAGCCCCAGCATTTT. This translates into CSAGTGPNNQPQHF.

This chain uses TRBV4-1 with TRBJ1-1, with D unresolved. CDR3 length equals 14 residues. V dropped 2 bases and J dropped 3 bases, with 10 bases sitting between them. Germline V lookup: CDR1 MGHRA, CDR2 YSYEKL. CDR3: CASSQRHADTEAFF. The CDR3, as DNA: TGCGCCAGCAGCCAACGCCATGCGGACACTGAAGCTTTCTTT.

The chain recombines TRBV5-5 with TRBJ1-4; maybe TRBD1 (5 bases). V gave up 1 base and J gave up 10 bases, with 14 bases separating them. The V gene's germline CDR1 is SGHKS and CDR2 YYEKEE (reference sequence). The CDR3 is 14 amino acids. CDR3 sequence: CASSLKEGIGKLFF. The DNA of the CDR3 is TGTGCCAGCAGCTTGAAGGAGGGGATCGGAAAACTGTTTTTT.

This sequence joins TRBV13 and TRBJ2-1; 14 bases are a match to TRBD2. V lost 1 base to trimming and J lost 15 bases; unmatched junction nucleotides: 11. CDR1 PRHDT and CDR2 FYEKMQ come from the germline V gene (reference sequence). The CDR3 has 16 residues. CDR3: CASSLVGLAGGPGPFF. The CDR3 nucleotides read TGTGCCAGCAGCTTAGTTGGACTAGCGGGGGGACCCGGGCCGTTCTTC.

The chain uses TRBV7-7 and TRBJ1-5; D remains unclear. This CDR3 region has 9 residues. CDR1 is SSHAT and CDR2 is FNYEAQ in the germline V gene (reference sequence). CDR3 loop: CAHDQPQHF. DNA of the CDR3: TGTGCTCATGATCAGCCCCAGCATTTT.

The chain uses TRBV30 and TRBJ1-6, with D hard to call. This CDR3 has 15 residues. V lost 0 bases to trimming and J lost 0 bases, with 6 bases between them. Germline V gene data show CDR1 as GTSNPN and CDR2 as SVGIG (reference sequence). The CDR3 nucleotides are TGTGCCTGGAGTGTAACGAGCTCCTATAATTCACCCCTCCACTTT. Its protein product is CAWSVTSSYNSPLHF.

The chain links TRBV5-1 to TRBJ1-1, with 11 nucleotides matching TRBD1. Germline-derived CDR1 and CDR2 are SGHRS and YFSETQ. V shed 4 bases and J 4 bases; nucleotides not matched to a gene: 6. CDR3 length: 15 amino acids. The CDR3 here is CASSKSGTGGTEAFF. CDR3 coding DNA: TGCGCCAGCAGCAAATCCGGGACAGGGGGCACTGAAGCTTTCTTT.

The genes are TRBV30 and TRBJ1-2; D not certain. CDR3 length: 16 amino acids. The V gene lost 4 bases and the J gene lost 0 bases, with 18 bases spanning the gap. Germline assignment: CDR1 GTSNPN and CDR2 SVGIG (reference sequence). The CDR3 spells CAWMLGAGASNYGYTF. For the CDR3, the DNA is TGTGCCTGGATGTTGGGTGCCGGAGCCTCTAACTATGGCTACACCTTC. Supplemented by reference TRBV30 and TRBJ1-2, the full variable domain reads SQTIHQWPATLVQPVGSPLSLECTVEGTSNPNLYWYRQAAGRGLQLLFYSVGIGQISSEVPQNLSASRPQDRQFILSSKKLLLSDSGFYLCAWMLGAGASNYGYTFGSGTRLTVV.

This chain links TRBV10-1 with TRBJ1-1, with TRBD1 as a possible D gene (5 bases). Trimming removed 6 bases from V and 0 bases from J, with 8 bases in between. From germline, CDR1 is WNHNN and CDR2 SYGVQD (reference sequence). The CDR3 contains 13 residues. CDR3 sequence reads: CASRDRLNTEAFF. CDR3 sequence (DNA): TGCGCCAGCAGAGACAGATTGAACACTGAAGCTTTCTTT.

CDR3 bases: TGTGCCAGCAGCCAAGGACAGGGGGGCTACGAGCAGTACTTC. Its translation is CASSQGQGGYEQYF. This chain connects TRBV14 to TRBJ2-7, with 9 bases identical to TRBD1. Germline lookup yields CDR1 SGHDN and CDR2 FVKESK. This CDR3 region has 14 residues. With 1 base clipped from V and 3 bases from J, the junction kept 1 base outside the gene matches.